This T cell receptor (beta chain) appears in the sequencing data of a study of blood T cell repertoires in COVID-19. Across the study: T cells, B-cell-depleted T cells, or PBMCs supplied cDNA or gDNA.

TCRdb keeps only in-frame clones here, not all; method: immunoSEQ multiplex PCR. The table records 250,000 to 350,000 clones, roughly 85% of them present only once. The V and J ends lost 4 bases and 5 bases, in that order; junction bases with no gene match: 4. Germline V gene sequence: CDR1 MNHEY, CDR2 SVGAGI. This CDR3 contains 16 residues. The clonotype comes from a woman in her twenties or thirties with active or convalescent COVID-19. The V call is TRBV6-5, the J call TRBJ2-6; 11 bases map to TRBD2. Sequencing was done on a sample of peripheral blood. CDR3 bases: TGTGCCAGCAGTTTACTAGCGGGGGCCCGGGCCAACGTCCTGACTTTC. This encodes CASSLLAGARANVLTF.